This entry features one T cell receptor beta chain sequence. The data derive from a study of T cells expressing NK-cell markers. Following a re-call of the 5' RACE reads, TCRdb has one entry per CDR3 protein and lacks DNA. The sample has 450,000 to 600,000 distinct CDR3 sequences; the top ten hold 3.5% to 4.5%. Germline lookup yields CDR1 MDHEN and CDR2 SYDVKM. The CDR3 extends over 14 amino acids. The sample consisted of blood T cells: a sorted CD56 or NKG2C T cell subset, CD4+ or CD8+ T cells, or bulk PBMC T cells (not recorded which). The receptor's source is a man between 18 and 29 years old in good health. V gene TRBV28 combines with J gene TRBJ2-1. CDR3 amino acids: CASSSIISYNEQFF.